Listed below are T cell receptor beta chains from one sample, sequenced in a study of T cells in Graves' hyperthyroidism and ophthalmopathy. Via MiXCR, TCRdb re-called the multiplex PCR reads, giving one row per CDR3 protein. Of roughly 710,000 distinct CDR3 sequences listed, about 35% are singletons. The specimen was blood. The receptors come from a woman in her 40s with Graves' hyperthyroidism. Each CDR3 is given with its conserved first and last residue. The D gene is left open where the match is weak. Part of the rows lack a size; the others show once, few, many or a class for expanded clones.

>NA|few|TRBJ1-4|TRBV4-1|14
TGCGCCAGCAGTCACCGGGACACGAGAGAAAAACTGTTTTTT
CASSHRDTREKLFF
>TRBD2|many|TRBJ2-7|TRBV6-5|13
TGTGCCAGCGCAACTAGCGGGGCCTACGAGCAGTACTTC
CASATSGAYEQYF
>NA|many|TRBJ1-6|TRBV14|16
TGTGCCAGCAGCCCCTCCTGGGGGAGGAACCATTCACCCCTCCACTTT
CASSPSWGRNHSPLHF
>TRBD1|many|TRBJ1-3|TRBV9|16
TGTGCCAGCAGCACAACGACAGGGGCTCTTGGAAACACCATATATTTT
CASSTTTGALGNTIYF
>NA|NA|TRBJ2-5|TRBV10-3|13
TGTGCCATCAGTTTAGGTTTGTTGGAGACCCAGTACTTC
CAISLGLLETQYF
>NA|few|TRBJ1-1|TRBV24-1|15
TGTGCCACCAGCACCCGAACAGGGTTAACAACTGAAGCTTTCTTT
CATSTRTGLTTEAFF
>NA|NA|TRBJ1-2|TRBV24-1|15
TGTGCCAGCAGTTACCCAGGGAGTGGAAACTATGGCTACACCTTC
CASSYPGSGNYGYTF
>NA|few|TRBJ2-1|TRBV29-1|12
TGCAGCGTTGAGCTCTGGAACAATGAGCAGTTCTTC
CSVELWNNEQFF
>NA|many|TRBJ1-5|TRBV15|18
TGTGCCACCACCGCGGGGCAGGGTTTGGTTAGTCGGAATCAGCCCCAGCATTTT
CATTAGQGLVSRNQPQHF
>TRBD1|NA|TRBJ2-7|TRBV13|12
TGTGCCAGCCGGGACAGAAGCTCCGAGCAGTACTTC
CASRDRSSEQYF
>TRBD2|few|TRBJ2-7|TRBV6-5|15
TGTGCCAGCAGTTACAGCACTAGCGGGACAGGCGAGCAGTACTTC
CASSYSTSGTGEQYF
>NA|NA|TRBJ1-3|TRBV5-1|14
TGTGCCAGCAGCTTAGGTACTTCCGGAAACACCGTATATTTT
CASSLGTSGNTVYF
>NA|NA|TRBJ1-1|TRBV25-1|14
TGTGCCAGCTCACCTAATCAAGTGAACACTGAAGCTTTCTTT
CASSPNQVNTEAFF
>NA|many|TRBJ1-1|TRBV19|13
TGTGCCAGTAGACGGGTCTTGAACACTGAAGCTTTCTTT
CASRRVLNTEAFF
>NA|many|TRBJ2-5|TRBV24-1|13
TGTGCCACCAGTGATTCCGGTCCAGGGACCCAGTACTTC
CATSDSGPGTQYF